This T cell receptor (beta chain) stems from a study of T cells in Graves' hyperthyroidism and ophthalmopathy (dated by TCRdb to between 2017 and 2020). For the wider study: Peripheral blood was collected at initial diagnosis, before any treatment. A discovery cohort of about a hundred patients, 43 with Graves' ophthalmopathy and approximately 57 with stable Graves' hyperthyroidism, was used to find distinguishing TCR V-J signatures. Whether ophthalmopathy could be predicted prospectively was tested in an independent validation cohort made up of fewer than 20 hyperthyroidism patients plus 17 patients who later progressed to ophthalmopathy. For training and testing, the 100 or so patients in the discovery cohort were randomly divided in a 7:3 ratio. The study also compared thyroid tissue and blood T-cell repertoires from a handful of Graves' hyperthyroidism patients. After blood sampling, hyperthyroidism patients were treated with methimazole at a starting dose of 30 mg daily, and ophthalmopathy patients were treated with high-dose intravenous methylprednisolone. The paper reports TCR Vbeta CDR3 sequencing of some 140 peripheral blood samples: some 41 ophthalmopathy, under 85 hyperthyroidism and 17 progressor patients.

Graves' hyperthyroidism was defined as stable when no progression to ophthalmopathy occurred over 18 months of follow-up. Hyperthyroidism patients were aged 18 to 65 years and newly diagnosed, with disease duration of less than 2 months. Patients with uncontrolled infections, other autoimmune diseases, pregnancy or lactation were excluded. Diagnoses were based on clinical symptoms, serum thyroxine and TRAb, thyroid ultrasound and orbital computed tomography. PBMCs were isolated from approximately 10 ml of fresh peripheral blood by Ficoll-Paque density gradient centrifugation. Trizol reagent was used to extract total RNA, and RNA quality was then checked on an Agilent 2100 Bioanalyzer. From V the trimming removes 3 bases and from J it removes 7 bases, while the gene matches leave 4 bases of the junction unaccounted for. Reading the germline V gene gives CDR1 ENHRY and CDR2 SYGVKD. The cysteine opens and the phenylalanine closes a CDR3 of 14 amino acids. Only the CDR3 part of the read is kept: 42 bases, read in frame from the first base.

With respect to this clonotype: The clone's antigen remains unknown. Per-base qualities were not stored, and no clone one base away is much larger.

Amplification of TCR beta CDR3 regions was carried out from RNA transcripts. The TCR CDR3 was subjected to a first round of RT-PCR using the HTBI primer set and the Qiagen OneStep RT-PCR kit. The libraries were constructed in a second round of multiplex PCR and then size-selected and purified. Libraries were sequenced paired-end with 100 bp reads on an Illumina HiSeq2000. Turning to the authors' computational methods: SOAPnuke was used to process the raw data, with reads discarded if the reads contained adapters or uncalled bases, had a mean Phred below 15, or lacked an exact constant-primer or identifier match. COPE v1.2.5 was used to merge the high-quality paired reads, and each unique nucleotide sequence was defined as a clonotype. MiTCR v1.1 was used to align clonotypes to the IMGT TRBV, TRBD and TRBJ reference segments. The analysis included only V-J combinations with a frequency above 0.0001, which together covered approximately 99% of the repertoires. A TCS score was defined as the ratio between F50 (clonal expansion) and ExV (chaos), using BLOSUM62-based TCRdist between CDR3 peptides within each V-J. Welch's t-statistics and random forest reduced 500 to 650 V-J features to 10 to 15, which were used in a naive Bayes classifier (R e1071). TCRdb trimmed public reads at Q25 via fastp, called clones via MiXCR and kept in-frame beta chains. CDR3 protein duplicates are merged, each entry listing the most common genes and DNA. These V and J calls derive from TCRdb rather than the authors' analysis. The sample table holds a few hundred thousand distinct CDR3 sequences, of which roughly an eighth were seen once. The ten largest clones add up to 15% to 20% of the sample.

Study-level results and caveats: No statistical method was used to fix the sample size in advance, and group allocation was not hidden from the investigators. Most expanded thyroid clonotypes (frequency above 0.001) were also detected in blood, a finding suggesting that blood repertoires may reflect thyroid immune responses. Ophthalmopathy was separated from stable hyperthyroidism by a 13 V-J signature model, with about 88% sensitivity and about 81% specificity obtained in cross-validation and 80%/75% obtained in testing. In validation, progression to ophthalmopathy was predicted by the model with 70.59% sensitivity and approximately 78% specificity, a median of 6.5 months before onset.

This TCR was sampled from a woman between 18 and 29 years old with Graves' hyperthyroidism. The V gene is TRBV10-3 and the J gene is TRBJ1-4; 8 central nucleotides agree with TRBD1. The sample comprised blood. The CDR3 in this case is CAISDQQGGEKLFF. The nucleotide sequence is TGTGCCATCAGTGACCAACAGGGGGGTGAAAAACTGTTTTTT.